Sequencing of this T cell receptor beta chain was carried out in a study of response to subunit inactivated influenza vaccine. A remark on this clonotype: Its antigen is unknown.

The CDR3 has 17 amino acids. V lost 3 bases to trimming and J lost 0 bases; unmatched junction nucleotides: 7. The germline gives CDR1 DFQATT, CDR2 SNEGSKA (reference sequence). Broader study findings: T cells newly recruited by each seasonal influenza vaccination are few, the authors suggested.

TCRdb independently ran MiXCR on the RT-PCR reads; one entry per CDR3 protein. This table holds fewer than 700,000 distinct CDR3 sequences, over 10% found once. This specimen was PBMCs from blood, taken roughly 46 days after vaccination. The source of this sequence is a man aged 50 or older who received an inactivated influenza vaccine. This chain uses TRBV20-1 with TRBJ2-3; 12 bases are shared with TRBD2. CDR3 sequence reads: CSASPSGRAGSTDTQYF. For the CDR3, the DNA is TGCAGTGCTAGTCCTAGCGGGAGGGCCGGGAGCACAGATACGCAGTATTTT.